Many counts were recorded for the clone carrying this T cell receptor (beta chain). Its antigen is undetermined. It was by quantitative 5'-RACE with molecular barcodes that TCR beta libraries were made. Each CDR3 protein is one row after TCRdb ran MiXCR on the 5' RACE reads. The table records 300,000 to 350,000 distinct CDR3 sequences, around 21% of them present only once. Germline loops: CDR1 KGHDR, CDR2 SFDVKD. CDR3 size: 16 residues. V lost 4 bases to trimming and J lost 6 bases, with 18 bases between them. These data are taken from a study of CD8 T cells in ankylosing spondylitis. Points from the study as a whole: Clones linked with disease were CD8+ and fairly uncommon in the peripheral blood.

Input material: blood, either unsorted or a sorted T cell fraction (not recorded which). This TCR was recovered from a female donor with ankylosing spondylitis or in good health (not recorded which). V is TRBV24-1 and J is TRBJ2-1, with D maybe TRBD2 (5 bases). This CDR3 is CATSDSSNKIANEQFF. In DNA, the CDR3 is TGTGCCACCAGTGACTCTAGCAACAAGATTGCCAATGAGCAGTTCTTC.